Listed here are 8 T cell receptor beta chains from one sample, sequenced in a study of blood T cell repertoires in COVID-19. Libraries were prepared by immunoSEQ multiplex PCR; TCRdb keeps only in-frame clonotypes and omits some of them. The sample has more than 85,000 clones; about nine tenths are singletons. Specimen: peripheral blood. The origin of the receptors is a woman aged 70 to 79 with acute or convalescent COVID-19.

The chain employs TRBV28 and TRBJ1-2, with D tentatively TRBD1 (6 bases). Trimming stripped 5 bases from V and 0 bases from J, with 22 bases between. The germline CDR1 and CDR2 sequences are MDHEN and SYDVKM. CDR3 length equals 18 residues. CDR3 coding DNA: TGTGCCAGCAGTACCCAACTCTCTCAGGGGAGAGCTAACTATGGCTACACCTTC. It codes for CASSTQLSQGRANYGYTF.

The chain couples TRBV10-1 to TRBJ2-3; the D is unclear. The CDR3 covers 12 residues. V gave up 5 bases and J gave up 5 bases, with 8 bases separating them. The V gene's germline CDR1 is WNHNN and CDR2 SYGVQD (reference sequence). CDR3 in DNA: TGCGCCAGCAGTTCGTACGGAGATACGCAGTATTTT. Amino acid sequence: CASSSYGDTQYF.

The CDR3 DNA is TGTGCCACCAGCAGCGGAGGACTATCCCCTCGAGATACGCAGTATTTT. It is translated as CATSSGGLSPRDTQYF. V gene TRBV15 combines with J gene TRBJ2-3; the D gene is possibly TRBD2 (6 bases). The germline V gene encodes CDR1 LNHNV and CDR2 YYDKDF (reference sequence). This CDR3 is 16 amino acids long. Between the trimmed V and J ends, which lost 3 bases and 5 bases, there was a span of 18 bases.

The chain has TRBV7-5 and TRBJ1-4. TRBV7-5 is classified as a pseudogene. The CDR3 is 15 amino acids. CDR3 nucleotide sequence: TGTGTCAGAAGCTTAGTCGGGGGGATGAGGGAAAAACTGTTTTTT. The encoded protein is CVRSLVGGMREKLFF.

This chain joins TRBV18 and TRBJ1-4; TRBD1 is a possible D gene (5 bases). Trimming cost V 6 bases and J 3 bases, with 11 bases left between them. From germline, CDR1 is KGHSH and CDR2 LQKENI. This CDR3 spans 14 amino acids. The CDR3 loop is CASSITGANEKLFF. The DNA for the CDR3 is TGTGCCAGCTCTATAACAGGTGCTAATGAAAAACTGTTTTTT.

As regards this clone: The sample contains more than one DNA sequence encoding this CDR3. The rearrangement joins TRBV3-1 (or the pseudogene TRBV3-2) to TRBJ2-1; D perhaps matches TRBD1 (6 bases). Germline CDR1 is LGHDT and CDR2 is YNNKEL (reference sequence). V lost 2 bases to trimming and J lost 7 bases, with 6 bases between them. The CDR3 runs to 12 residues. The CDR3 DNA sequence: TGTGCCAGCAGCCAAACAGGGAATGAGCAGTTCTTC. It encodes CASSQTGNEQFF.

The chain carries TRBV10-3 and TRBJ1-1, with TRBD1 identical over 7 bases. The CDR3 loop spans 12 amino acids. The V gene's germline CDR1 is ENHRY and CDR2 SYGVKD. V gave up 10 bases and J gave up 3 bases; unmatched junction bases: 5. CDR3 DNA sequence: TGTGCCAGCGGACAGGTTTACACTGAAGCTTTCTTT. This translates into CASGQVYTEAFF.

This chain connects TRBV19 to TRBJ2-3, with TRBD1 matching over 7 bases. V trimming: 5 bases; J trimming: 2 bases; junction bases outside the gene matches: 4. The CDR3 consists of 14 residues. Germline CDR1 and CDR2: LNHDA and SQIVND (reference sequence). The CDR3 sequence is CASSPQGHTDTQYF. In nucleotides, the CDR3 is TGTGCCAGTAGTCCACAGGGGCACACAGATACGCAGTATTTT.